This TCR beta chain originates from a study of T cell repertoires in cytomegalovirus infection. At the level of the study: Both CMV infection and a matching HLA type were indicated by public TCR beta signatures.

In its sample, this clonotype was seen a few times. Its target is unknown. Study results and caveats: HLA-C-restricted TCR beta clonotypes specific for CMV led the ex vivo response. Cumulated frequencies of public TCR beta families served to identify carriers of CMV plus the relevant HLA.

TCRdb called the reads again in MiXCR, with one record for every CDR3 protein. The sample includes more than 650,000 distinct CDR3 sequences, roughly 35% of them seen just once. CDR3 size: 14 residues. Germline V gene lookup returns CDR1 DFQATT and CDR2 SNEGSKA (reference sequence). The V and J ends lost 5 bases and 3 bases respectively, with 16 bases between them. The sample consisted of PBMCs. This sequence originates from a human donor in good health (CMV status not recorded). Some clones in this sample may be carry-over from other donors' samples. The V and J genes are TRBV20-1 and TRBJ1-2; D is possibly TRBD1 (6 bases). This CDR3 is CSAGHRESYYGYTF. The CDR3 DNA follows: TGCAGTGCTGGTCACAGGGAATCATACTATGGCTACACCTTC.